This T cell receptor beta chain was identified in a study of T-cell memory formation after mild COVID-19. Only a few counts were recorded for this clonotype. TCRdb used MiXCR to reprocess the 5' RACE reads, holding one entry per CDR3 protein. Among hundreds of thousands of distinct CDR3 sequences listed, approximately 15% were seen once. CDR3 size: 14 residues. The V gene lost 2 bases and the J gene lost 5 bases, with 12 bases spanning the gap. CDR1 and CDR2 from the germline V gene are SGHRS and YFSETQ. The TCR comes from a man aged 18 to 30 who had mild COVID-19 (a few samples of this study predate the infection). Cell type and time point are not known. The sequenced sample consisted of PBMCs or a T cell subset sorted from them (not recorded which). The chain is built from TRBV5-1 and TRBJ2-3, with unresolved D. The chain's CDR3 is CASSFGPGEDTQYF. CDR3 coding DNA: TGCGCCAGCAGCTTCGGCCCTGGGGAAGATACGCAGTATTTT. Together with reference TRBV5-1 and TRBJ2-3, the CDR3 gives the full variable domain: KAGVTQTPRYLIKTRGQQVTLSCSPISGHRSVSWYQQTPGQGLQFLFEYFSETQRNKGNFPGRFSGRQFSNSRSEMNVSTLELGDSALYLCASSFGPGEDTQYFGPGTRLTVL.